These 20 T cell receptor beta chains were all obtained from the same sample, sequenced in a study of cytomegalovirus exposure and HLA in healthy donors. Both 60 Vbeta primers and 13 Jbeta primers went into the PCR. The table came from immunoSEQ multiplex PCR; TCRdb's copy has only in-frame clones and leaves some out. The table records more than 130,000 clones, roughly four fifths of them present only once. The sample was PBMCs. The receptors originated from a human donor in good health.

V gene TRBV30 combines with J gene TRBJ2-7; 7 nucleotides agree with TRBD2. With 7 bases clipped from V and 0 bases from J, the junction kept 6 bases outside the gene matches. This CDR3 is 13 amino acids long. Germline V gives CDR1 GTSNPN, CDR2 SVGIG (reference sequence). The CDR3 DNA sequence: TGTGCCTACACCGGGACTAACTCCTACGAGCAGTACTTC. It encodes CAYTGTNSYEQYF.

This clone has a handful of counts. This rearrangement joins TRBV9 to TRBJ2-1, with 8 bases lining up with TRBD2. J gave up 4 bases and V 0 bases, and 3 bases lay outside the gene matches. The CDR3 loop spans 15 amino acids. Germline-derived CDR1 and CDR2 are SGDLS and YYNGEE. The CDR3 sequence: CASSVEASGYNEQFF. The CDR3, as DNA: TGTGCCAGCAGCGTAGAGGCTAGCGGGTACAATGAGCAGTTCTTC.

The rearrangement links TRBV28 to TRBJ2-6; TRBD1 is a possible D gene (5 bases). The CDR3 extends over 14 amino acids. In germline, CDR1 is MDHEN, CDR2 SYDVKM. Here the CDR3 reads CATGFYSGANVLTF. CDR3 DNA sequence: TGTGCTACAGGCTTTTACTCTGGGGCCAACGTCCTGACTTTC.

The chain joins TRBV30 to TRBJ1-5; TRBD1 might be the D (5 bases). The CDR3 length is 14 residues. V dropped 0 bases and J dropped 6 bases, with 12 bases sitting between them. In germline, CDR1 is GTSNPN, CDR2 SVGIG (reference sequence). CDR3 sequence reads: CAWSVGAVPQPQHF. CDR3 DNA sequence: TGTGCCTGGAGTGTAGGGGCAGTTCCTCAGCCCCAGCATTTT.

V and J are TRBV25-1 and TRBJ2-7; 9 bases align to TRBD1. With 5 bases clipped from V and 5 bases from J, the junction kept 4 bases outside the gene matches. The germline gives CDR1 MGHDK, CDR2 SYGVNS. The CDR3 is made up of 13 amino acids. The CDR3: CASSWTGVDEQYF. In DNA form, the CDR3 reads TGTGCCAGCAGTTGGACAGGGGTCGACGAGCAGTACTTC.

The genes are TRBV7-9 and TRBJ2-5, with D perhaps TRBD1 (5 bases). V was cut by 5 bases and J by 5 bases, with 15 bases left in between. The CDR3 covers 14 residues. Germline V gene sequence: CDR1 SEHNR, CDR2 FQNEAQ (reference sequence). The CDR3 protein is CASSRTRILETQYF. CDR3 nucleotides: TGTGCCAGCAGCAGGACAAGGATATTGGAGACCCAGTACTTC.

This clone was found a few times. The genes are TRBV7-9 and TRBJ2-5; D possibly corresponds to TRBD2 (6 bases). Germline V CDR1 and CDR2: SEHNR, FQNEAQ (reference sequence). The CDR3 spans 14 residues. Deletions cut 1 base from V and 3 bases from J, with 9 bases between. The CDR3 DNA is TGTGCCAGCAGCTTAGGCGGAGGGAAAGAGACCCAGTACTTC. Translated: CASSLGGGKETQYF.

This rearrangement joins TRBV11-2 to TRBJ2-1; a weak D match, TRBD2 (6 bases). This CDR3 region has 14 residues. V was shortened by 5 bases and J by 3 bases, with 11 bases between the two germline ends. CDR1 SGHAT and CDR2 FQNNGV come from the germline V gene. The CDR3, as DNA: TGTGCCAGCAGCCCCGGGAGTTTCTACAATGAGCAGTTCTTC. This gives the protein CASSPGSFYNEQFF.

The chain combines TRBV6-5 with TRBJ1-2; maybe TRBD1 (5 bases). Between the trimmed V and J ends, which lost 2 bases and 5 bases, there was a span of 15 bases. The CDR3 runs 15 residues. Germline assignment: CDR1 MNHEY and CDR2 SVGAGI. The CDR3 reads CASSYGRAEGYGYTF. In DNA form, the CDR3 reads TGTGCCAGCAGTTACGGCAGGGCGGAGGGTTATGGCTACACCTTC.

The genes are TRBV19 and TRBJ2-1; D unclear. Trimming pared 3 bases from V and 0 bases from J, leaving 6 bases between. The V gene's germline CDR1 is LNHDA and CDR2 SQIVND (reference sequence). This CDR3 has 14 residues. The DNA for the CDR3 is TGTGCCAGTAGTATCAAACACTCCTACAATGAGCAGTTCTTC. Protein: CASSIKHSYNEQFF.

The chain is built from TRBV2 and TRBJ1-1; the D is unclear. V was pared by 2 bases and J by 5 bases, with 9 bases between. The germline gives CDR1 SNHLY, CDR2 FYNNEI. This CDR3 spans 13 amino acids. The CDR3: CASSERRETEAFF. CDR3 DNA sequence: TGTGCCAGCAGTGAAAGGAGGGAAACTGAAGCTTTCTTT.

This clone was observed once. The CDR3 spells CASSPGVRRTEAFF. As DNA, the CDR3 is TGTGCCAGCAGTCCAGGGGTTCGGAGAACTGAAGCTTTCTTT. V and J are TRBV7-9 and TRBJ1-1, with D possibly being TRBD1 (6 bases). This CDR3 has 14 residues. V lost 6 bases and J 5 bases, leaving 16 bases between the germline ends. Germline values: CDR1 SEHNR, CDR2 FQNEAQ (reference sequence).

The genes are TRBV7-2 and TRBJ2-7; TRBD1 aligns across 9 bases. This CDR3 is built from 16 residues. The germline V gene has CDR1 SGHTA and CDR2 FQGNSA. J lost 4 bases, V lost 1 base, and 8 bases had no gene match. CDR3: CASSLGGTGHLYEQYF. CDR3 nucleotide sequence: TGTGCCAGCAGCTTAGGGGGGACAGGGCACCTATACGAGCAGTACTTC.

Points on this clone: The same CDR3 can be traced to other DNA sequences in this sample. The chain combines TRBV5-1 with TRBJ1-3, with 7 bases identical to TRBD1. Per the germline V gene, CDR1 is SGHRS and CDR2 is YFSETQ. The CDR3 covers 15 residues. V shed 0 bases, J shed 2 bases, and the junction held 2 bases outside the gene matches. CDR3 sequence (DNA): TGCGCCAGCAGCTTGGATACAGGGGCTGGAAACACCATATATTTT. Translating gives CASSLDTGAGNTIYF.

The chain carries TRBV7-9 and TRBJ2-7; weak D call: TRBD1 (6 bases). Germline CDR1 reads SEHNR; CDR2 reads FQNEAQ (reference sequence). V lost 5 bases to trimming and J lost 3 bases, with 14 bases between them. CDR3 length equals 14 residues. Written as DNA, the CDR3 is TGTGCCAGCAGCCCCCGGGACAAAGACTACGAGCAGTACTTC. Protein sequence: CASSPRDKDYEQYF.

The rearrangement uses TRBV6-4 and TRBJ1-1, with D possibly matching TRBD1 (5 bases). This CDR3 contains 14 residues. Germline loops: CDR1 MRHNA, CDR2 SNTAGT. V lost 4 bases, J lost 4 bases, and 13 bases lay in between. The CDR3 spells CASSAGGGGTEAFF. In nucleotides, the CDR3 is TGTGCCAGCAGTGCTGGCGGGGGGGGCACTGAAGCTTTCTTT.

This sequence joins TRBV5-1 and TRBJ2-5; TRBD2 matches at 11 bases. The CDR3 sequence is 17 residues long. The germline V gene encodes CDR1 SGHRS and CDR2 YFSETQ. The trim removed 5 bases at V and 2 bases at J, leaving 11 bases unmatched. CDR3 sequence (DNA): TGCGCCAGCAGGAAAGCCTTTAGCGGGGGGGAACAAGAGACCCAGTACTTC. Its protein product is CASRKAFSGGEQETQYF.

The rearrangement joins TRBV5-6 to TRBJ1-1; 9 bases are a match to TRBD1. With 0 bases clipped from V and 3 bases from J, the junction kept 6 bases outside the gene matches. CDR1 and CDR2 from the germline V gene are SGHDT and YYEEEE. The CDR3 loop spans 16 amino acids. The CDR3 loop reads CASSLGTGVAYTEAFF. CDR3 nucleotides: TGTGCCAGCAGCTTGGGGACAGGGGTTGCGTACACTGAAGCTTTCTTT.

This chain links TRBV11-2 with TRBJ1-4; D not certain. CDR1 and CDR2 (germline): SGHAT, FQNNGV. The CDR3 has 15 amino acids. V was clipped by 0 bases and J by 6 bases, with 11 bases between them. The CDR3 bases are TGTGCCAGCAGCTTAGATCAGGCGCCTCATGAAAAACTGTTTTTT. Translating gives CASSLDQAPHEKLFF. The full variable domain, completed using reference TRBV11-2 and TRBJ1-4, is EAGVAQSPRYKIIEKRQSVAFWCNPISGHATLYWYQQILGQGPKLLIQFQNNGVVDDSQLPKDRFSAERLKGVDSTLKIQPAKLEDSAVYLCASSLDQAPHEKLFFGSGTQLSVL.

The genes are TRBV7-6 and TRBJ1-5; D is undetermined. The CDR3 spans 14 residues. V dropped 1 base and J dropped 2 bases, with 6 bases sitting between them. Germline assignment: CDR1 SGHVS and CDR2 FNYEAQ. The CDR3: CASSLGARNQPQHF. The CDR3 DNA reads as TGTGCCAGCAGCTTAGGGGCACGCAATCAGCCCCAGCATTTT.